This TCR beta chain was identified in a study of blood T cells in healthy people across ages. Findings of the study overall: Older age coincided with a roughly linear decline in TCR beta diversity per million T cells.

Concerning this clonotype: Its antigen is undetermined.

A second PCR, run for about 6 to 11 cycles, used a sample-barcoded 5' primer plus a J-beta primer mix. TCRdb ran MiXCR on the 5' RACE reads and lists one entry per CDR3 protein. The sample lists about 640,000 distinct CDR3 sequences; around 54% were seen once. This CDR3 is built from 14 residues. The germline V and J ends were trimmed by 4 bases and 0 bases, with 8 bases remaining between them. Looked up from germline, CDR1 is SGHVS and CDR2 is FNYEAQ. Each donor gave 9 to 10 milliliters of peripheral blood. The TCR was taken from a man between 60 and 75 years old in good health. Sequenced material: blood. The chain has TRBV7-6 and TRBJ2-3, with D possibly TRBD2 on 5 matching bases. In DNA form, the CDR3 reads TGTGCCAGCAGCTCGGGATTTAGCACAGATACGCAGTATTTT. Protein product: CASSSGFSTDTQYF.